This entry features one T cell receptor beta chain sequence. The sample originates from a study of naive and memory T cell subsets. Two oligonucleotides, mixed equimolar, formed the beta constant-region primer covering TRBC1 and TRBC2. Nested alpha and beta constant-region primers with the SP2 primer drove four PCR rounds on ligated cDNA. TCRdb recomputed calls from the UMI-ligation and nested PCR reads with MiXCR, one row per CDR3 protein. The sample lists tens of thousands of distinct CDR3 sequences, about 9.9% seen once, with 1.2% in the top ten. The receptor comes from a human donor in good health. Sample: naive CD8+ T cells from blood.

The CDR3 here is CASSTGQGYGYTF. CDR3 nucleotide sequence: TGTGCCAGCAGTACGGGACAGGGCTATGGCTACACCTTC. The chain is built from TRBV7-9 and TRBJ1-2, with TRBD1 matching over 9 bases. With 6 bases clipped from V and 4 bases from J, the junction kept 3 bases outside the gene matches. Germline V gene data show CDR1 as SEHNR and CDR2 as FQNEAQ (reference sequence). This CDR3 has 13 residues.